This T cell receptor beta chain was identified in a study of blood T cell repertoires in COVID-19. Study-wide context: Donors in the United States, Italy and Spain gave samples during acute or convalescent COVID-19. T cells, B-cell-depleted T cells, or PBMCs supplied cDNA or gDNA.

V lost 0 bases, J lost 4 bases, and 10 bases lay in between. Germline-derived CDR1 and CDR2 are SGHNT and YYREEE (reference sequence). The CDR3 sequence is 14 residues long. Under the authors' procedure: Estimates of nucleated cell counts were drawn from the amplification of reference gene primers. The protocol was immunoSEQ multiplex PCR, while the TCRdb copy is restricted to in-frame clones and leaves out a portion. V and J calls and clone size are as listed in that table; D and trimming were resolved from the DNA. The sample contains around 250,000 clones, 85% to 90% of which appear only once. Sequencing was carried out using PBMCs or T cells enriched from blood (not recorded which). The source is a woman in her 30s with acute COVID-19. V gene TRBV5-4 combines with J gene TRBJ1-1; D not certain. The DNA of the CDR3 is TGTGCCAGCAGCTTGGAGGCGGGGAGCACTGAAGCTTTCTTT. Protein sequence: CASSLEAGSTEAFF.